This T cell receptor (beta chain) was sequenced during a study of T cells after yellow fever vaccination. Study as a whole: For low cell numbers, libraries were made with SMART-Seq v4 Ultra Low Input.

The length of the CDR3 is 13 residues. Per the germline V gene, CDR1 is WSHSY and CDR2 is SAAADI. V lost 6 bases to trimming and J lost 4 bases, with 9 bases between them. MiXCR, run by TCRdb on the 5' RACE reads, gives a single entry per CDR3 protein. In the table there are more than 95,000 distinct CDR3 sequences, roughly 6.7% of which are singletons. This clonotype has a count of ten or more. The antigen is unknown. Study results and limitations: FACS-sorted repertoires could contain abundant clonotypes contaminating from the bulk population. A weaker but faster secondary response was observed, peaking on day 5 versus 15.

The chain links TRBV10-2 to TRBJ2-2, with D maybe TRBD2 (5 bases). The sample was CD4+ T cells sorted from PBMCs, taken approximately 11 days after the first yellow fever vaccination. The TCR comes from a man in his late teens or twenties who received the YFV17D yellow fever vaccine. CDR3 coding DNA: TGCGCCAGCAGACAAGCGGTCACCGGGGAGCTGTTTTTT. It encodes CASRQAVTGELFF.